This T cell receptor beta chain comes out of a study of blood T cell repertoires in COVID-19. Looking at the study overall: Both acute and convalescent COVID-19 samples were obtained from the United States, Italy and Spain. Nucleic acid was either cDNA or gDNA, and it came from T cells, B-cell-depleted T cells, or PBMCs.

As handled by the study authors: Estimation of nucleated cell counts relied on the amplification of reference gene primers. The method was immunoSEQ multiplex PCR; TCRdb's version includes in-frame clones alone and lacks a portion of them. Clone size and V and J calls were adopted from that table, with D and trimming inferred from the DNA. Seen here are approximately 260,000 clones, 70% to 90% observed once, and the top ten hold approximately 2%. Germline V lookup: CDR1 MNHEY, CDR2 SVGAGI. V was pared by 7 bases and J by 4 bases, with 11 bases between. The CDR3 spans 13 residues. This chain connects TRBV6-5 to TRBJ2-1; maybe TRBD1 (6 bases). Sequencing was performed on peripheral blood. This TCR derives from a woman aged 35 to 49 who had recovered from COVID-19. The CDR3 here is CASTPGQYNEQFF. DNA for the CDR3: TGTGCCAGCACCCCCGGACAGTACAATGAGCAGTTCTTC.